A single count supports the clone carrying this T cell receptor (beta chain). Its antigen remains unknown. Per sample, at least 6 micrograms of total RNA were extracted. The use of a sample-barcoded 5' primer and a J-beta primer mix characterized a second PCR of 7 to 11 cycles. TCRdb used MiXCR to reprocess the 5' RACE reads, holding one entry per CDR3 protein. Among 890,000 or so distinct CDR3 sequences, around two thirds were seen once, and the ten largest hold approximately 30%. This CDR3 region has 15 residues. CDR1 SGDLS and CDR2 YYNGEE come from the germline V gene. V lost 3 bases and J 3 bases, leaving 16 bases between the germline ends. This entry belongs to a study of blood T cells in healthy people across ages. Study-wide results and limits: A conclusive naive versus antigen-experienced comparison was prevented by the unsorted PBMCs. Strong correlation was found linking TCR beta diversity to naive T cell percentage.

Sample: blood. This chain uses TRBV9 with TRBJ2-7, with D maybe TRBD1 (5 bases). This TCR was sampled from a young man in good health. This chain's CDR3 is CASSALGDGSYEQYF. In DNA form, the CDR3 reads TGTGCCAGCAGCGCCCTAGGGGATGGAAGCTACGAGCAGTACTTC. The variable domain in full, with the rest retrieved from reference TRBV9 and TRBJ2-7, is DSGVTQTPKHLITATGQRVTLRCSPRSGDLSVYWYQQSLDQGLQFLIQYYNGEERAKGNILERFSAQQFPDLHSELNLSSLELGDSALYFCASSALGDGSYEQYFGPGTRLTVT.